A few counts support the clone carrying this TCR beta chain. Its specificity is unknown. These data originate in a study of beta chain features in type 1 diabetes. The germline CDR1 and CDR2 sequences are MDHEN and SYDVKM. The CDR3 consists of 16 residues. Unmatched junction bases numbered 9, after V lost 3 bases and J lost 7 bases. Every bit of the isolated RNA underwent reverse transcription, so sequencing read expressed TCRB transcripts. Here immunoSEQ multiplex PCR was the method, and the copy in TCRdb shows in-frame clones only, minus some. The sample lists around 340,000 clones, approximately 9.7% occurring once. Study-level results: There was a possibility that cDNA sequencing over-represented cells with high TCR expression. It was possible that PCR favored shorter templates, equally so in patients and controls. People with Type 1 diabetes carried modestly yet significantly shorter TCRB CDR3s in all four CD4+ subsets.

Every donor provided one heparinised blood draw, which averaged roughly 120 mL. A CD45RO/CCR7/CD25/CD127/CD95/CD27 panel sorted naive, central memory, regulatory and stem cell-like memory CD4+ cells. The sequencing input was central memory CD4+ T cells from blood. J is TRBJ1-4 and V is TRBV28, with 9 bases aligning to TRBD1. The sequence was collected from a young man with type 1 diabetes. CDR3 DNA: TGTGCCAGCAGTTTTCGGGGGACAGGGACCGGTGAAAAACTGTTTTTT. This translates into CASSFRGTGTGEKLFF.